The entry below gives a single TCR beta chain sequence along with its context. This clone was found once. Its antigen has not been determined. Base qualities are not at hand, and no much larger clone is one base apart. At diagnosis, tumor, uninvolved tumor-adjacent lung and peripheral blood were collected and then preserved as a mix of FFPE and fresh-frozen material. Blood samples were analyzed as peripheral blood mononuclear cells for TCR repertoire profiling. The CDR3 goes from the cysteine to the phenylalanine over 13 residues. Here the CDR3 DNA is all that survives: 39 bases in frame from base 1. Relative to germline, V is 2 bases shorter and J is 5 bases shorter, with 8 bases between their ends. From the germline V gene, CDR1 is KGHSH and CDR2 is LQKENI. The immunoSEQ Assay was used to sequence TCR beta CDR3 regions from DNA. The original pipeline was this. To compute T cell density, TCR beta template counts were normalized to usable DNA, which was estimated by amplifying housekeeping genes. Richness was estimated using the preseqR package, with extrapolation to 400,000 templates for PBMC samples and to 120,000 templates for tissue samples. Clonality was taken to be one minus Pielou's evenness. Tissue-enriched TCRs were identified through differential abundance testing performed on productive amino-acid clonotypes, with a minimum total count of 5 and an alpha of 0.1. The Jaccard Index and the Morisita Overlap Index were used to measure repertoire overlap between compartments. TCR beta CDR3s were clustered by GLIPH together with public tetramer-defined viral CDR3s, and at least three viral sequences plus V-gene enrichment were required for viral motifs. Drawn from immuneACCESS, this table holds only the in-frame rearrangements with V and J called that TCRdb kept. Clones are partly lost; checked studies trace under half to an unresolved V gene and leave the rest unexplained. V and J calls plus clone size are reproduced from that table; the DNA served to infer D and trimming. This sample lists around 26,000 clones; roughly 80% were detected once. The leading ten clones occupy approximately 10% of the sample.

The data are from a study of T cells in localized non-small cell lung cancer (dated by TCRdb to 2020 to 2022). Regarding the research as a whole: The study examined T cell repertoires in approximately 240 patients with early-stage NSCLC and compared tumors with uninvolved tumor-adjacent lungs. The cohort consisted of 236 treatment-naive NSCLC patients whose localized lung tumors had been resected. A mean age of roughly 64 years was recorded for the NSCLC patients, of whom some 130 were male and about a hundred were female.

The research as a whole found: The highest T cell clonality was observed in uninvolved tumor-adjacent lung, where clonality exceeded that of tumor, suggesting that antigenic responses were more focused in uninvolved tumor-adjacent lung. A median of roughly 60 of the top 100 tumor clones turned up in the paired uninvolved adjacent lung, and approximately 30 of those clones also ranked among the top 100 of that same adjacent lung. Multi-region tumor sequencing was not performed, so intratumor heterogeneity could not be excluded. Because of the exploratory design, TCR variables were selected using unadjusted p-values without false-discovery rate correction. Longer overall survival was associated with higher T cell density in blood, whereas shorter survival was associated with higher clonality in adjacent lung.

The TCR originated in a man between 40 and 70 years old with stage III squamous cell lung carcinoma. The sequence is built from TRBV18 and TRBJ2-3, with no confident D gene call. The sequences come from peripheral blood, collected before any cancer treatment. The nucleotide sequence is given as TGTGCCAGCTCACCAGAAGTTTTAGATACGCAGTATTTT. Translated, it gives CASSPEVLDTQYF.